The next 23 T cell receptor beta chains were all read from a single sample in a study of glioma-infiltrating T cells. Amplification of TCR alpha and beta CDR3 regions from RNA used iRepertoire nested multiplex PCR. TCRdb itself ran the multiplex PCR reads through MiXCR, one entry per CDR3 protein. Of roughly 350,000 distinct CDR3 sequences listed, 41% were seen once; the top ten hold more than 10%. Sequencing used glioma tissue, nonneoplastic brain tissue, or PBMCs (not recorded which). These receptors came from a human donor with low-grade glioma or glioblastoma, undergoing nonglioma brain surgery, or in good health (not recorded which).

This rearrangement joins TRBV18 to TRBJ1-1; the D is unclear. Germline V gives CDR1 KGHSH, CDR2 LQKENI. Trimming took 3 bases from V and 7 from J, leaving 9 bases between them. The CDR3 runs 12 residues. The CDR3 sequence: CASSPQAVEAFF. CDR3 nucleotides: TGTGCCAGCTCACCCCAAGCGGTTGAAGCTTTCTTT.

The CDR3 nucleotides read TGTGCCAGCACCACCCCAGCGAGGGCCGTTACCTCGGGGGAGCAGTACTTC. It specifies CASTTPARAVTSGEQYF. This chain uses TRBV11-2 with TRBJ2-7; D is possibly TRBD2 (5 bases). This CDR3 has 17 amino acids. Trimming stripped 7 bases from V and 7 bases from J, with 29 bases between. CDR1 is SGHAT, CDR2 FQNNGV, per germline.

V and J are TRBV27 and TRBJ2-3, with 10 bases lining up with TRBD1. Looked up from germline, CDR1 is MNHEY and CDR2 is SMNVEV (reference sequence). The CDR3 has 17 amino acids. The junction had 10 bases not matched to a gene; V was cut back by 2 bases and J by 5 bases. CDR3 coding DNA: TGTGCCAGCAGTTTACTGGGACAGGGGTTCCGCAGAGATACGCAGTATTTT. It codes for CASSLLGQGFRRDTQYF.

The CDR3 nucleotides read TGTGCCAGCAGCATAGTTGGAGGGGGCGGAGAGACCCAGTACTTC. Translation gives CASSIVGGGGETQYF. V usage is TRBV7-3 and J usage is TRBJ2-5; maybe TRBD1 (7 bases). There are 15 residues in the CDR3. Trimming pared 5 bases from V and 4 bases from J, leaving 17 bases between. The germline gives CDR1 SGHTA, CDR2 FQGTGA.

Worth noting for this clonotype: A much larger clone lies a single base off, so this may be a read error. The chain uses TRBV6-5 and TRBJ2-7, with D perhaps matching TRBD1 (6 bases). This CDR3 has 14 residues. Germline assignment: CDR1 MNHEY and CDR2 SVGAGI. Trimming took off 0 bases at V and 4 bases at J, with 10 bases between the two ends. The CDR3 sequence is CASSYSADRYEQYF. CDR3 DNA: TGTGCCAGCAGTTACTCGGCGGACAGATACGAGCAGTACTTC.

This clonotype was observed a few times. The chain employs TRBV20-1 and TRBJ2-3; perhaps TRBD2 as D (6 bases). CDR1 is DFQATT, CDR2 SNEGSKA, per germline (reference sequence). V lost 6 bases, J lost 3 bases, and 22 bases lay in between. The CDR3 is 16 residues long. Written as DNA, the CDR3 is TGCAGTGCAGAGAGGGCCTGGAGGGCCCAAACAGATACGCAGTATTTT. Its protein is CSAERAWRAQTDTQYF.

This clonotype was seen a handful of times. The rearrangement joins TRBV28 to TRBJ1-2; D is undetermined. There are 16 residues in the CDR3. Trimming left V 5 bases short and J 0 bases short, with 16 bases between. Germline values: CDR1 MDHEN, CDR2 SYDVKM. In DNA, the CDR3 is TGTGCCAGCAGTCAGATTATACAGCCTTCTAACTATGGCTACACCTTC. Protein sequence: CASSQIIQPSNYGYTF.

Remarks on this clonotype: Given a much more abundant clone one base away, this may be a read error. The chain couples TRBV27 to TRBJ1-2; unclear D gene. This CDR3 is 17 amino acids long. CDR1 and CDR2 (germline): MNHEY, SMNVEV (reference sequence). The V end was cut by 3 bases, the J end by 4 bases, with 21 bases between. The CDR3 region is CASSFFRKRLTPYGYTF. CDR3 in DNA: TGTGCCAGCAGTTTTTTTAGGAAGAGGCTCACTCCCTATGGCTACACCTTC.

The chain links TRBV27 to TRBJ2-1; the D is unclear. The ends were cut back, 3 bases at V and 10 bases at J, with 16 bases in the middle. CDR1 and CDR2 from the germline V gene are MNHEY and SMNVEV (reference sequence). The CDR3 loop spans 14 amino acids. CDR3 coding DNA: TGTGCCAGCAGTTTCTCCGGTATGGCTGGCGAGCAGTTCTTC. This translates into CASSFSGMAGEQFF.

This clonotype was counted ten times or more. This chain links TRBV6-1 with TRBJ1-2; D is unclear. Germline CDR1 MNHNS, CDR2 SASEGT. V shed 3 bases and J shed 2 bases, with 10 bases lying between them. This CDR3 region has 14 residues. CDR3 residues: CASSEQRSNYGYTF. CDR3 nucleotide sequence: TGTGCCAGCAGTGAGCAGAGATCAAACTATGGCTACACCTTC.

This chain links TRBV3-1 with TRBJ2-1; D is possibly TRBD2 (6 bases). Trimming removed 6 bases from V and 0 bases from J, with 15 bases in between. This CDR3 is 16 amino acids long. Germline values: CDR1 LGHDT, CDR2 YNNKEL (reference sequence). CDR3 protein: CASSYRDWSSYNEQFF. CDR3 in DNA: TGTGCCAGCAGTTATCGGGACTGGAGCTCCTACAATGAGCAGTTCTTC.

This chain connects TRBV7-6 to TRBJ2-1, with D tentatively TRBD2 (5 bases). The germline V gene encodes CDR1 SGHVS and CDR2 FNYEAQ. There are 12 residues in the CDR3. The V gene lost 8 bases and the J gene lost 9 bases, with 14 bases spanning the gap. CDR3 bases: TGTGCCAGCTCCGAATCCGGGATTGAGCAGTTCTTC. As protein: CASSESGIEQFF.

The rearrangement uses TRBV5-1 and TRBJ2-1; TRBD2 might be the D (5 bases). CDR1 is SGHRS and CDR2 is YFSETQ in the germline V gene. Trimming removed 4 bases at V and 3 bases at J, with 14 bases between. CDR3 length: 15 residues. The CDR3 DNA follows: TGCGCCAGCAGCATAGAGCGGATGGACTACAATGAGCAGTTCTTC. It translates to CASSIERMDYNEQFF.

The chain uses TRBV7-9 and TRBJ2-1; no clear D. CDR1 and CDR2 from the germline V gene are SEHNR and FQNEAQ (reference sequence). This CDR3 is built from 13 residues. Trimming removed 3 bases from V and 10 bases from J, with 13 bases in between. In nucleotides, the CDR3 is TGTGCCAGCAGCTTTCGCCTTTTTGGGGAGCAGTTCTTC. Residues: CASSFRLFGEQFF.

This clonotype was recorded a few times. V and J are TRBV27 and TRBJ2-1, with TRBD2 as a possible D gene (6 bases). The V end was cut by 8 bases, the J end by 10 bases, with 9 bases between. Germline V gives CDR1 MNHEY, CDR2 SMNVEV (reference sequence). The CDR3 covers 10 residues. Written as DNA, the CDR3 is TGTGCCAGCGGCGGGGCCGAGCAGTTCTTC. Its translation is CASGGAEQFF.

A word on this clonotype: This may be a read error: a much more frequent sequence differs by one nucleotide. The chain uses TRBV6-1 and TRBJ1-1; D is undetermined. The CDR3 is 13 amino acids. CDR1 is MNHNS and CDR2 is SASEGT in the germline V gene. With 10 bases removed from V and 1 base from J, the gap between germline ends came to 13 bases. The chain's CDR3 is CATPLGANTEAFF. CDR3 DNA sequence: TGTGCCACCCCCCTTGGTGCGAACACTGAAGCTTTCTTT.

The sample holds many counts of this clonotype. The chain recombines TRBV28 with TRBJ2-7; tentative D call: TRBD2 (6 bases). Looked up from germline, CDR1 is MDHEN and CDR2 is SYDVKM. CDR3 size: 15 residues. V gave up 5 bases and J gave up 2 bases, with 16 bases separating them. CDR3 in DNA: TGTGCCAGCAGTCGCTACCCCGGGAGCGCCTACGAGCAGTACTTC. Its translation: CASSRYPGSAYEQYF.

This clonotype was seen at least ten times. The chain employs TRBV28 and TRBJ2-3; D uncertain. V was cut by 2 bases and J by 1 base, with 1 base left in between. CDR1 is MDHEN, CDR2 SYDVKM, per germline. CDR3 length: 12 residues. As DNA, the CDR3 is TGTGCCAGCAGTTTACGCACAGATACGCAGTATTTT. Protein product: CASSLRTDTQYF.

In its sample, this clonotype was seen a few times. The gene calls are TRBV5-1 and TRBJ1-2, with D possibly TRBD1 on 5 matching bases. Germline-derived CDR1 and CDR2 are SGHRS and YFSETQ. The CDR3 covers 13 residues. Trimming removed 4 bases from V and 4 bases from J, with 11 bases in between. In DNA form, the CDR3 reads TGCGCCAGCAGCAGGGACGGACCCTATGGCTACACCTTC. Translation: CASSRDGPYGYTF. The full variable domain, in which reference TRBV5-1 and TRBJ1-2 provide the parts outside the CDR3, is KAGVTQTPRYLIKTRGQQVTLSCSPISGHRSVSWYQQTPGQGLQFLFEYFSETQRNKGNFPGRFSGRQFSNSRSEMNVSTLELGDSALYLCASSRDGPYGYTFGSGTRLTVV.

The sample holds many counts of this clonotype. CDR3 coding DNA: TGCAGTGCTAGCTCAGGTCAGCCCCAGCATTTT. It encodes CSASSGQPQHF. This rearrangement joins TRBV20-1 to TRBJ1-5; D remains unclear. CDR3 length: 11 amino acids. CDR1 and CDR2 (germline): DFQATT, SNEGSKA (reference sequence). The V and J ends lost 3 bases and 6 bases respectively, with 6 bases between them.

The rearrangement uses TRBV28 and TRBJ2-7, with 7 positions matching TRBD1. Germline loops: CDR1 MDHEN, CDR2 SYDVKM. Unmatched junction bases numbered 2, after V lost 3 bases and J lost 3 bases. The CDR3 runs to 13 residues. The CDR3 DNA follows: TGTGCCAGCAGTTTCCACAGGGGCTACGAGCAGTACTTC. Protein: CASSFHRGYEQYF.

This clonotype was detected many times. V is TRBV27 and J is TRBJ2-1; D is perhaps TRBD1 or TRBD2 (5 bases each). This CDR3 comprises 14 residues. V was shortened by 9 bases and J by 3 bases, with 15 bases between the two germline ends. CDR1 is MNHEY and CDR2 is SMNVEV in the germline V gene (reference sequence). The CDR3: CASSLGRGYNEQFF. CDR3 DNA sequence: TGTGCCAGTTCCCTGGGACGTGGCTACAATGAGCAGTTCTTC.

The rearrangement links TRBV20-1 to TRBJ2-7; D perhaps matches TRBD1 (6 bases). CDR1 and CDR2 (germline): DFQATT, SNEGSKA (reference sequence). Trimming stripped 4 bases from V and 7 bases from J, with 17 bases between. The CDR3 length is 13 residues. CDR3 nucleotide sequence: TGCAGTGCTATTCGGAAAGGGGGTGAGGAGCAGTACTTC. It encodes CSAIRKGGEEQYF.